The 20 T cell receptor beta chains in this list originate from one sample, sequenced in a study of blood T cell repertoires in COVID-19. Profiling relied on immunoSEQ multiplex PCR, and the TCRdb table lists in-frame clones only, not all of them. The data contain 150,000 to 200,000 clones, 85% to 90% of them singletons. Specimen: peripheral blood. Source of these receptors: a woman older than 75 in a cohort sampled during active or convalescent COVID-19.

The gene calls are TRBV7-8 and TRBJ1-2; D is undetermined. Looked up from germline, CDR1 is SGHVS and CDR2 is FQNEAQ. The CDR3 contains 14 residues. V was cut by 5 bases and J by 5 bases, with 15 bases left in between. DNA for the CDR3: TGTGCCAGCAGCGCCGGACTGGTTGGGTATGGCTACACCTTC. Translated, it gives CASSAGLVGYGYTF.

The rearrangement links TRBV11-3 to TRBJ2-3; D call uncertain. V gave up 0 bases and J gave up 10 bases, with 11 bases separating them. The CDR3 length is 13 residues. Germline CDR1 SGHNT, CDR2 YENEEA. Here the CDR3 DNA reads TGTGCCAGCAGCTTAGATCTTTCCTCCGCGCAGTATTTT. This translates into CASSLDLSSAQYF.

The J gene is TRBJ1-4, the V gene TRBV28, with TRBD1 matching over 8 bases. Germline CDR1 MDHEN, CDR2 SYDVKM. This CDR3 spans 14 amino acids. J gave up 4 bases and V 6 bases, and 4 bases lay outside the gene matches. The CDR3 coding sequence is TGTGCCAGCAGGGAGACAGGGGTTAATGAAAAACTGTTTTTT. Its translation: CASRETGVNEKLFF.

The V call is TRBV2, the J call TRBJ1-3; 7 positions match TRBD1. Germline-derived CDR1 and CDR2 are SNHLY and FYNNEI. The CDR3 is 16 residues long. J gave up 3 bases and V 6 bases, and 11 bases lay outside the gene matches. The CDR3 coding sequence is TGTGCCAGCAGCCGCGAAGGGGGCGCCCATGGAAACACCATATATTTT. This codes for CASSREGGAHGNTIYF.

This chain uses TRBV7-8 with TRBJ1-2; TRBD1 is a possible D gene (6 bases). This CDR3 contains 13 residues. The V end lost 5 bases, the J end lost 4 bases, and 11 bases lay between the germline ends. Per the germline V gene, CDR1 is SGHVS and CDR2 is FQNEAQ. The CDR3 DNA is TGTGCCAGCAGCACAGGGACAATCTATGGCTACACCTTC. This encodes CASSTGTIYGYTF.

The chain uses TRBV5-1 and TRBJ2-3; 10 nucleotides line up with TRBD1. The CDR3 loop spans 18 amino acids. The V and J ends lost 0 bases and 0 bases, in that order; junction bases with no gene match: 7. Germline lookup yields CDR1 SGHRS and CDR2 YFSETQ. The DNA for the CDR3 is TGCGCCAGCAGCTTGGAAACCGGGACAGGGGCTAGCACAGATACGCAGTATTTT. It is translated as CASSLETGTGASTDTQYF. Together with reference TRBV5-1 and TRBJ2-3, the CDR3 gives the full variable domain: KAGVTQTPRYLIKTRGQQVTLSCSPISGHRSVSWYQQTPGQGLQFLFEYFSETQRNKGNFPGRFSGRQFSNSRSEMNVSTLELGDSALYLCASSLETGTGASTDTQYFGPGTRLTVL.

The rearrangement uses TRBV19 and TRBJ1-5, with D perhaps matching TRBD1 (6 bases). The CDR3 contains 14 residues. Germline-derived CDR1 and CDR2 are LNHDA and SQIVND (reference sequence). V was pared by 5 bases and J by 2 bases, with 10 bases between. The CDR3 bases are TGTGCCAGTAGTGAGGCAGGGGGCAATCAGCCCCAGCATTTT. It encodes CASSEAGGNQPQHF.

This sequence joins TRBV12-3 or TRBV12-4 and TRBJ1-4, with D unresolved. There are 13 residues in the CDR3. Trimming left V 7 bases short and J 4 bases short, with 10 bases between. In nucleotides, the CDR3 is TGTGCCAGCACCCTTGGAGTTAATGAAAAACTGTTTTTT. This gives the protein CASTLGVNEKLFF.

The J gene is TRBJ1-1, the V gene TRBV6-5; D gene uncertain. The CDR3 has 13 residues. Germline CDR1 and CDR2: MNHEY and SVGAGI. Trimming took off 2 bases at V and 9 bases at J, with 13 bases between the two ends. The CDR3 here is CASSYDPEVQAFF. The CDR3 bases are TGTGCCAGCAGTTACGACCCAGAGGTTCAAGCTTTCTTT.

This clone was picked up one time. The chain recombines TRBV30 with TRBJ2-3, with D possibly being TRBD2 (6 bases). This CDR3 is built from 14 residues. Trimming shortened V by 4 bases and J by 6 bases, and 17 bases separated the two germline ends. Germline V gene lookup returns CDR1 GTSNPN and CDR2 SVGIG (reference sequence). The DNA of the CDR3 is TGTGCCTGGAAGGAGGGACTGGGTGGGGATACGCAGTATTTT. Encoded protein: CAWKEGLGGDTQYF.

This clone was counted a few times. The chain couples TRBV7-9 to TRBJ1-1; 7 nucleotides line up with TRBD1. After removal of 5 bases from V and 4 bases from J, the junction contained 10 bases not matched to a gene. Germline V gives CDR1 SEHNR, CDR2 FQNEAQ (reference sequence). The length of the CDR3 is 15 residues. The CDR3 region has the DNA TGTGCCAGCAGCCGCCTTAGGGGGCAGTCCACTGAAGCTTTCTTT. Protein product: CASSRLRGQSTEAFF.

The chain carries TRBV5-6 and TRBJ2-2; no clear D gene. V was pared by 0 bases and J by 1 base, with 7 bases between. In germline, CDR1 is SGHDT, CDR2 YYEEEE. CDR3 length equals 15 residues. In nucleotides, the CDR3 is TGTGCCAGCAGCTTGGCACTTCTGAACACCGGGGAGCTGTTTTTT. Its translation: CASSLALLNTGELFF.

The chain combines TRBV2 with TRBJ1-4; 8 bases line up with TRBD1. This CDR3 contains 15 residues. Germline V lookup: CDR1 SNHLY, CDR2 FYNNEI. V lost 3 bases to trimming and J lost 8 bases; unmatched junction nucleotides: 8. The CDR3: CASSEEGTGREKLFF. The CDR3 coding sequence is TGTGCCAGCAGTGAGGAGGGGACAGGCCGGGAAAAACTGTTTTTT.

The rearrangement links TRBV7-9 to TRBJ1-2, with 11 bases that match TRBD1. V was clipped by 6 bases and J by 5 bases; unmatched bases: 8. CDR3 length: 15 amino acids. CDR1 and CDR2 from the germline V gene are SEHNR and FQNEAQ (reference sequence). This CDR3 reads CASRQGTGGSYGYTF. The DNA for the CDR3 is TGTGCCAGCAGACAAGGGACAGGGGGTTCGTATGGCTACACCTTC. Filled out from reference TRBV7-9 and TRBJ1-2, the complete variable domain reads DTGVSQNPRHKITKRGQNVTFRCDPISEHNRLYWYRQTLGQGPEFLTYFQNEAQLEKSRLLSDRFSAERPKGSFSTLEIQRTEQGDSAMYLCASRQGTGGSYGYTFGSGTRLTVV.

On this clone itself: This CDR3 is also generated by other DNA sequences in the sample. This sequence joins TRBV18 and TRBJ2-5; D is undetermined. Germline CDR1 reads KGHSH; CDR2 reads LQKENI. The germline V and J ends were trimmed by 2 bases and 2 bases, with 6 bases remaining between them. CDR3 size: 13 residues. The CDR3 reads CASSPGQQETQYF. In nucleotides, the CDR3 is TGTGCCAGCTCACCAGGGCAGCAAGAGACCCAGTACTTC.

V gene TRBV28 combines with J gene TRBJ2-5; D is possibly TRBD1 (6 bases). Germline assignment: CDR1 MDHEN and CDR2 SYDVKM. The CDR3 totals 13 residues. Between the trimmed V and J ends, which lost 5 bases and 3 bases, there was a span of 10 bases. The CDR3 region has the DNA TGTGCCAGCAGTGCCTGGACAGAAGAGACCCAGTACTTC. The encoded protein is CASSAWTEETQYF.

This clone came up many times. The chain recombines TRBV7-9 with TRBJ1-1; D uncertain. Germline values: CDR1 SEHNR, CDR2 FQNEAQ (reference sequence). The germline V and J ends were trimmed by 2 bases and 2 bases, with 9 bases remaining between them. The CDR3 has 14 residues. CDR3 DNA: TGTGCCAGCAGCTTATTCGGCGGCAACACTGAAGCTTTCTTT. Its protein product is CASSLFGGNTEAFF. Supplemented by reference TRBV7-9 and TRBJ1-1, the full variable domain reads DTGVSQNPRHKITKRGQNVTFRCDPISEHNRLYWYRQTLGQGPEFLTYFQNEAQLEKSRLLSDRFSAERPKGSFSTLEIQRTEQGDSAMYLCASSLFGGNTEAFFGQGTRLTVV.

This clone was observed a single time. V is TRBV19 and J is TRBJ1-1; 8 bases align to TRBD1. Trimming cost V 6 bases and J 10 bases; bases outside gene matches: 7. Germline CDR1 and CDR2: LNHDA and SQIVND (reference sequence). CDR3 length: 12 amino acids. CDR3 in DNA: TGTGCCAGTAGGGCACAGGGGGGAATAGCTTTCTTT. It specifies CASRAQGGIAFF. The variable domain in full, completed from reference TRBV19 and TRBJ1-1, reads DGGITQSPKYLFRKEGQNVTLSCEQNLNHDAMYWYRQDPGQGLRLIYYSQIVNDFQKGDIAEGYSVSREKKESFPLTVTSAQKNPTAFYLCASRAQGGIAFFGQGTRLTVV.

The chain uses TRBV19 and TRBJ1-5; possibly TRBD1 for D (6 bases). V lost 1 base and J lost 0, with 16 bases in between. Germline CDR1 and CDR2: LNHDA and SQIVND (reference sequence). This CDR3 has 18 amino acids. CDR3 region: CASSIGPGTPYSNQPQHF. As DNA, the CDR3 is TGTGCCAGTAGTATAGGGCCCGGGACACCATATAGCAATCAGCCCCAGCATTTT.

The chain combines TRBV19 with TRBJ2-3; no clear D. Germline CDR1 is LNHDA and CDR2 is SQIVND (reference sequence). The V and J ends lost 4 bases and 1 base respectively, with 9 bases between them. The length of the CDR3 is 14 residues. The CDR3 DNA reads TGTGCCAGTAGTACCTCCGGTGGCACAGATACGCAGTATTTT. Translating gives CASSTSGGTDTQYF. The whole variable domain, remainder taken from reference TRBV19 and TRBJ2-3, is DGGITQSPKYLFRKEGQNVTLSCEQNLNHDAMYWYRQDPGQGLRLIYYSQIVNDFQKGDIAEGYSVSREKKESFPLTVTSAQKNPTAFYLCASSTSGGTDTQYFGPGTRLTVL.